The next 2 T cell receptor beta chains were all read from a single sample in a study of T cell responses to AZD1222 COVID-19 vaccine (dated by TCRdb to the early 2020s). The sample's time point, from its label and the paper: baseline before first vaccination. Library preparation was by the immunoSEQ multiplex PCR assay. The immuneACCESS repertoire file appears here via TCRdb, limited to in-frame rearrangements. These files lack a portion of the clones; in checked studies, under half of the deficit traces to unresolved V genes, and the cause of the others is not known. The sample records just over 20,000 clones, roughly 80% of which are singletons. The top ten clones comprise around 40% of the sample. The sequenced sample was peripheral blood, obtained on day 0 of AZD1222 vaccination. These receptors came from an adult in good health.

This clone was detected a few times. The chain carries TRBV29-1 and TRBJ2-2; D uncertain. Germline V gives CDR1 SQVTM, CDR2 ANQGSEA. The CDR3 totals 11 residues. Trimming pared 5 bases from V and 7 bases from J, leaving 8 bases between. CDR3 protein: CSVSVNGELFF. In nucleotides, the CDR3 is TGCAGCGTTTCCGTTAACGGGGAGCTGTTTTTT.

V and J are TRBV7-3 and TRBJ2-3; TRBD2 might be the D (7 bases). CDR1 and CDR2 (germline): SGHTA, FQGTGA. This CDR3 region has 16 residues. V gave up 5 bases and J gave up 2 bases, with 17 bases separating them. The CDR3 nucleotides are TGTGCCAGCAGCGCCCACGGGGGGCGAGACACAGATACGCAGTATTTT. Translated, it gives CASSAHGGRDTDTQYF. The variable domain in full, completed from reference TRBV7-3 and TRBJ2-3, reads GAGVSQTPSNKVTEKGKYVELRCDPISGHTALYWYRQSLGQGPEFLIYFQGTGAADDSGLPNDRFFAVRPEGSVSTLKIQRTERGDSAVYLCASSAHGGRDTDTQYFGPGTRLTVL.